These 7 T cell receptor beta chains originate from one sample sequenced in a study of blood T cell repertoires in COVID-19. Profiled with immunoSEQ multiplex PCR; TCRdb holds only in-frame clones, not every one. This sample carries 450,000 or so clones, about 91% of them seen once, and the ten largest clones take roughly 1.5%. Input material: peripheral blood. These receptors were obtained from a woman in her 40s with COVID-19, enrolled during active disease.

The chain joins TRBV11-2 to TRBJ2-1, with no clear D. Trimming removed 1 base at V and 7 bases at J, with 5 bases between. CDR1 and CDR2 from the germline V gene are SGHAT and FQNNGV. This CDR3 is built from 12 residues. In DNA, the CDR3 is TGTGCCAGCAGCTTAGCCCTAAATGAGCAGTTCTTC. It specifies CASSLALNEQFF.

The chain joins TRBV7-2 to TRBJ1-4; 10 positions agree with TRBD1. CDR1 is SGHTA, CDR2 FQGNSA, per germline. The CDR3 runs 14 residues. J gave up 10 bases and V 3 bases, and 5 bases lay outside the gene matches. CDR3 protein: CASSLGTGERKLFF. The CDR3, as DNA: TGTGCCAGCAGCTTGGGGACAGGGGAGCGAAAACTGTTTTTT.

V usage is TRBV4-3 and J usage is TRBJ2-7; maybe TRBD1 (6 bases). The CDR3 runs to 14 residues. The germline V and J ends were trimmed by 4 bases and 3 bases, with 13 bases remaining between them. Germline-derived CDR1 and CDR2 are LGHNA and YSLEER. CDR3 DNA: TGCGCCAGCAGCCGTTCACAGGGAAGCTACGAGCAGTACTTC. Translating it yields CASSRSQGSYEQYF.

This clone was detected once. The chain is built from TRBV7-2 and TRBJ1-4; the match to TRBD1 covers 11 bases. CDR1 SGHTA and CDR2 FQGNSA come from the germline V gene. The CDR3 covers 18 residues. After removal of 4 bases from V and 0 bases from J, the junction contained 7 bases not matched to a gene. CDR3 in DNA: TGTGCCAGCAGCTCCTCGGGACAGGGGGTTGCAACTAATGAAAAACTGTTTTTT. Amino acid sequence: CASSSSGQGVATNEKLFF.

This sequence joins TRBV6-5 and TRBJ2-1, with 7 bases aligning to TRBD1. Trimming removed 1 base from V and 5 bases from J; junction bases left unmatched: 5. CDR1 is MNHEY, CDR2 SVGAGI, per germline. The CDR3 length is 15 residues. CDR3 nucleotides: TGTGCCAGCAGTTACTTTAACAGGGGTAACAATGAGCAGTTCTTC. Encoded protein: CASSYFNRGNNEQFF.

This chain joins TRBV28 and TRBJ1-3; TRBD1 is a possible D gene (5 bases). Trimming stripped 0 bases from V and 6 bases from J, with 12 bases between. CDR1 and CDR2 (germline): MDHEN, SYDVKM. The CDR3 covers 15 residues. CDR3 DNA sequence: TGTGCCAGCAGTTTATGGCAGGGCGAAGAAAACACCATATATTTT. Residues: CASSLWQGEENTIYF.

This chain connects TRBV7-2 to TRBJ2-5; tentative D call: TRBD2 (5 bases). V lost 7 bases to trimming and J lost 2 bases, with 11 bases between them. This CDR3 is built from 13 residues. Germline V gene lookup returns CDR1 SGHTA and CDR2 FQGNSA. CDR3 loop: CASTVGKQETQYF. CDR3 sequence (DNA): TGTGCCAGCACGGTCGGGAAACAAGAGACCCAGTACTTC.